One and the same sample provided the 20 T cell receptor beta chains below, sequenced in a study of T cell responses to AZD1222 COVID-19 vaccine. Assay used: immunoSEQ multiplex PCR; TCRdb lists only in-frame clones, some missing. The data contain fewer than 110,000 clones, 88% of them singletons. The input for sequencing was peripheral blood, taken on day 0 of AZD1222 vaccination. These receptors originate from an adult in good health.

Only one count was recorded for this clone. The chain recombines TRBV19 with TRBJ2-7; 7 bases are shared with TRBD1. The CDR3 sequence is 13 residues long. V was clipped by 3 bases and J by 6 bases; unmatched bases: 5. Germline CDR1 and CDR2: LNHDA and SQIVND (reference sequence). CDR3 sequence (DNA): TGTGCCAGTAGTATTCAGAACAGGGGCGAGCAGTACTTC. It specifies CASSIQNRGEQYF.

A word on this clone: The junction shows a germline mismatch at one end, possibly a read error. The V and J genes are TRBV7-7 and TRBJ2-3, with TRBD2 matching 7 bases. The V gene's germline CDR1 is SSHAT and CDR2 FNYEAQ (reference sequence). The CDR3 spans 14 residues. The CDR3 loop reads CASSLSGGTDTQYF. DNA for the CDR3: TGTGCTAGCAGCTTAAGCGGGGGCACAGATACGCAGTATTTT. The full variable domain, with the rest looked up from reference TRBV7-7 and TRBJ2-3, is GAGVSQSPRYKVTKRGQDVTLRCDPISSHATLYWYQQALGQGPEFLTYFNYEAQPDKSGLPSDRFSAERPEGSISTLTIQRTEQRDSAMYRCASSLSGGTDTQYFGPGTRLTVL.

This CDR3 is CASSFNGLNSGANVLTF. Here the CDR3 DNA reads TGTGCCAGCAGTTTTAACGGACTGAATTCTGGGGCCAACGTCCTGACTTTC. The rearrangement uses TRBV28 and TRBJ2-6; a possible D gene is TRBD2 (5 bases). The germline V gene encodes CDR1 MDHEN and CDR2 SYDVKM. The germline V and J ends were trimmed by 3 bases and 1 base, with 13 bases remaining between them. CDR3 length: 17 residues.

The CDR3 DNA is TGTGCCAGTAGTATTCCCCGGGAGGCCCTCCACTTT. Encoded protein: CASSIPREALHF. The rearrangement links TRBV19 to TRBJ1-6; D gene ambiguous. The germline gives CDR1 LNHDA, CDR2 SQIVND (reference sequence). The CDR3 contains 12 residues. With 3 bases removed from V and 14 bases from J, the gap between germline ends came to 11 bases.

This clone rates as large. The chain couples TRBV4-1 to TRBJ2-3, with a tentative D call TRBD2 (5 bases). The CDR3 loop spans 15 amino acids. With 4 bases removed from V and 6 bases from J, the gap between germline ends came to 17 bases. CDR1 and CDR2 from the germline V gene are MGHRA and YSYEKL. CDR3 protein: CASSPEDQPRDTQYF. The CDR3 DNA reads TGCGCCAGCAGCCCGGAGGACCAACCCCGGGATACGCAGTATTTT.

The chain links TRBV5-8 to TRBJ2-5; D is perhaps TRBD1 (5 bases). V was trimmed by 4 bases and J by 2 bases, leaving 12 bases between them. Per the germline V gene, CDR1 is SGHTS and CDR2 is YDEGEE. The CDR3 consists of 14 residues. This CDR3 is CASSPGHYQETQYF. The CDR3 DNA sequence: TGTGCCAGCAGCCCCGGACATTATCAAGAGACCCAGTACTTC.

The chain has TRBV4-1 and TRBJ1-2, with 7 bases identical to TRBD1. This CDR3 spans 15 amino acids. Unmatched junction bases numbered 8, after V lost 2 bases and J lost 5 bases. CDR1 and CDR2 (germline): MGHRA, YSYEKL. DNA for the CDR3: TGCGCCAGCAGCCAACAAAACAGGGGACGGTATGGCTACACCTTC. This encodes CASSQQNRGRYGYTF.

The chain couples TRBV27 to TRBJ2-1; 11 bases match TRBD2. Germline values: CDR1 MNHEY, CDR2 SMNVEV (reference sequence). The CDR3 is made up of 17 amino acids. J gave up 0 bases and V 6 bases, and 7 bases lay outside the gene matches. This CDR3 is CASRPGTSGSSYNEQFF. CDR3 sequence (DNA): TGTGCCAGCAGACCAGGGACTAGCGGTAGCTCCTACAATGAGCAGTTCTTC.

The chain joins TRBV11-1 to TRBJ2-1; TRBD2 aligns across 8 bases. The CDR3 length is 16 residues. From germline, CDR1 is SGHAT and CDR2 FQDESV (reference sequence). V lost 1 base to trimming and J lost 5 bases; unmatched junction nucleotides: 7. The CDR3 loop is CASSLGGAGGHNEQFF. The CDR3 DNA sequence: TGTGCCAGCAGCTTAGGTGGCGCGGGAGGACACAATGAGCAGTTCTTC.

The DNA of the CDR3 is TGTGCCAGCAGCACCGATAGGGGGCTCTATGGCTACACCTTC. This gives the protein CASSTDRGLYGYTF. The chain couples TRBV7-9 to TRBJ1-2, with TRBD1 matching over 7 bases. Germline V gives CDR1 SEHNR, CDR2 FQNEAQ (reference sequence). CDR3 length equals 14 residues. The V gene end was trimmed by 5 bases and the J gene end by 4 bases; junction bases not matched to a gene: 7.

Details on this clone: This sample includes further DNA sequences coding for the same CDR3. The chain couples TRBV10-3 to TRBJ2-2; a weak D match, TRBD2 (7 bases). This CDR3 spans 16 amino acids. Germline lookup yields CDR1 ENHRY and CDR2 SYGVKD. V was shortened by 4 bases and J by 5 bases, with 17 bases between the two germline ends. CDR3 nucleotide sequence: TGTGCCATCAGTGGCCAAGGGGGGGTTTGGACCGGGGAGCTGTTTTTT. Amino acid sequence: CAISGQGGVWTGELFF.

The chain employs TRBV28 and TRBJ2-7; D uncertain. CDR3 length: 14 amino acids. Between the trimmed V and J ends, which lost 6 bases and 5 bases, there was a span of 17 bases. Germline CDR1 reads MDHEN; CDR2 reads SYDVKM. CDR3 loop: CASRTLGYLDEQYF. The CDR3 DNA reads TGTGCCAGCAGAACTCTAGGATACTTGGACGAGCAGTACTTC.

This clone was found once. The chain links TRBV6-5 to TRBJ2-2; tentative D call: TRBD1 (6 bases). Per the germline V gene, CDR1 is MNHEY and CDR2 is SVGAGI. There are 15 residues in the CDR3. The V end lost 10 bases, the J end lost 0 bases, and 15 bases lay between the germline ends. The CDR3 coding sequence is TGTGCCACCACCAAACAGGGAGCGAACACCGGGGAGCTGTTTTTT. Protein: CATTKQGANTGELFF.

This chain links TRBV27 with TRBJ2-7; D call uncertain. The ends were cut back, 5 bases at V and 3 bases at J, with 11 bases in the middle. CDR3 length equals 13 residues. Germline V CDR1 and CDR2: MNHEY, SMNVEV (reference sequence). CDR3 residues: CASSPTKFYEQYF. In DNA form, the CDR3 reads TGTGCCAGCAGTCCGACGAAGTTCTACGAGCAGTACTTC.

V usage is TRBV5-4 and J usage is TRBJ1-1; a weak D match, TRBD1 (6 bases). V lost 2 bases, J lost 5 bases, and 16 bases lay in between. The germline V gene encodes CDR1 SGHNT and CDR2 YYREEE (reference sequence). This CDR3 has 15 amino acids. The CDR3, as DNA: TGTGCCAGCAGCTTATTTCCAGGGGCAGGGACTGAAGCTTTCTTT. Translation: CASSLFPGAGTEAFF.

This clone was counted between two and nine times. The chain employs TRBV5-4 and TRBJ2-7; D remains unclear. This CDR3 comprises 13 residues. V was pared by 0 bases and J by 6 bases, with 10 bases between. CDR1 is SGHNT, CDR2 YYREEE, per germline (reference sequence). The chain's CDR3 is CASSLAQAGEQYF. Written as DNA, the CDR3 is TGTGCCAGCAGCTTGGCCCAGGCCGGCGAGCAGTACTTC.

This clone was seen a few times. The chain links TRBV28 to TRBJ2-2, with D perhaps matching TRBD2 (7 bases). Germline V CDR1 and CDR2: MDHEN, SYDVKM. The CDR3 totals 16 residues. Trimming cost V 8 bases and J 4 bases, with 20 bases left between them. DNA for the CDR3: TGTGCCAGCCGCCTAGGGGGGGGAGGTACCACCGGGGAGCTGTTTTTT. Residues: CASRLGGGGTTGELFF.

The chain combines TRBV28 with TRBJ2-3; 8 bases fit TRBD2. After removal of 6 bases from V and 2 bases from J, the junction contained 7 bases not matched to a gene. This CDR3 is built from 15 residues. From germline, CDR1 is MDHEN and CDR2 SYDVKM. The CDR3 DNA is TGTGCCAGCAGCTTCGGACTAGCCCTCACAGATACGCAGTATTTT. This translates into CASSFGLALTDTQYF.

This rearrangement joins TRBV30 to TRBJ1-4, with 7 bases identical to TRBD1. The germline gives CDR1 GTSNPN, CDR2 SVGIG (reference sequence). The CDR3 spans 15 residues. Unmatched junction bases numbered 8, after V lost 4 bases and J lost 3 bases. CDR3 sequence (DNA): TGTGCCTGGATACGACAGGGACCACCTAATGAAAAACTGTTTTTT. Residues: CAWIRQGPPNEKLFF.

The CDR3 is CATSRGWTGVNMNTEAFF. CDR3 coding DNA: TGTGCCACCAGCAGAGGCTGGACAGGGGTTAATATGAACACTGAAGCTTTCTTT. J is TRBJ1-1 and V is TRBV15, with 9 nucleotides matching TRBD1. Trimming took 1 base from V and 0 from J; bases not matched to a gene: 9. From germline, CDR1 is LNHNV and CDR2 YYDKDF (reference sequence). This CDR3 has 18 amino acids.